This T cell receptor beta chain appears in the sequencing data of a study of brain T cells in children with intractable seizures. TCRdb's copy holds only in-frame clones and misses some; the assay was immunoSEQ multiplex PCR. Of about 340,000 clones in the sample, over 90% were seen once. Trimming took 3 bases from V and 8 from J; bases not matched to a gene: 11. The CDR3 sequence is 16 residues long. Germline CDR1 reads SGHTA; CDR2 reads FQGNSA. This clone was seen only once. As yet, its antigen is unknown. Time point reported: blood from clinic visit 5 months post-surgery; TSC patient then seizure free. At least one anti-epileptic drug was given before surgery. Regarding the study as a whole: Viral specificity was inferred only from CDR3 similarity; HCMV serostatus was unknown.

The chain couples TRBV7-2 to TRBJ2-1; TRBD1 agrees at 9 bases. This TCR derives from a boy under two years old with tuberous sclerosis and intractable seizures. The sample in question was peripheral blood, obtained approximately 5 months after surgery. The CDR3 protein is CASSLGSGTGKYEQFF. The CDR3 DNA follows: TGTGCCAGCAGCTTGGGTTCCGGGACAGGGAAGTATGAGCAGTTCTTC.